This T cell receptor beta chain originates from a study of blood T cell repertoires in COVID-19 (dated by TCRdb to 2020 to 2022). About the study as a whole: Collaborator samples came from the United States, Italy and Spain and covered acute and convalescent phases of COVID-19. The prospective study material was composed of cDNA or gDNA derived from T cells, B-cell-depleted T cells, or PBMCs. Deeply sampled blood TCRbeta repertoires from subjects exposed to, actively infected with, or recovered from COVID-19 were included in the dataset. The repertoires were released in a freely available public database meant as a resource for research on the immune response to SARS-CoV-2. Samples came from the ongoing ImmuneRACE study (first 160 participants) plus 1,254 subjects from 6 global collaborators. Nearly every sample came with metadata listing a de-identified subject ID, COVID-19 status, age in years and sex. Where available, HLA class I and class II types were obtained from metadata supplied by the sample provider rather than from assay-based typing. Results and caveats for the whole study, not just this receptor: The amount of clinical and demographic metadata varied by source and participant and was provided uncurated.

Whole blood was collected in K2EDTA tubes by collaborating institutions according to the institutions' own protocols. For TCRbeta analysis, collaborators shipped samples as frozen whole blood, isolated PBMCs, or DNA extracted from either of those sample types. For this clone: The specificity of this receptor is unknown. The record has no base qualities; no much larger clone is one base away.

TCRbeta CDR3 regions were amplified from genomic DNA using the immunoSEQ Assay, a bias-controlled multiplex PCR. In the source study's methods: The number of nucleated cells in each sample was estimated by amplification of reference gene primers within the assay. Sequence reads were collapsed and filtered to measure the absolute abundance of every unique TCRbeta CDR3 rearrangement. For each sample, productive Simpson clonality was calculated as the square root of Simpson's diversity index across productive rearrangements. TCRdb mirrors the immuneACCESS table, restricted to in-frame sequences. Some clones are absent from its copies; in checked studies, under half trace to an unresolved V gene, and the reason for the others is unknown. That table gives V, J and clone size, and the DNA gave D and trimming. The sample data list about 200,000 clones, and 75% to 95% of these were observed just once. In total, the top ten clones hold 0.5% to 0.55% of the sample.

Input material: peripheral blood. The TCR originated in a man in his fifties or sixties with acute or convalescent COVID-19.

The CDR3 protein is CATSDAGTSIPDTQYF. The DNA sequence reads TGTGCCACCAGTGACGCCGGGACTAGCATCCCAGATACGCAGTATTTT. The chain is assembled from TRBV24-1 and TRBJ2-3; 9 central nucleotides agree with TRBD2. Including the terminal cysteine and phenylalanine, the CDR3 comprises 16 residues. CDR3 DNA only is kept here, 48 bases in frame from base 1. From V the trimming removes 4 bases and from J it removes 4 bases, while the gene matches leave 8 bases of the junction unaccounted for. According to the germline V gene, CDR1 reads KGHDR and CDR2 reads SFDVKD.